Presented here are 21 T cell receptor beta chains from one specimen sequenced in a study of Graves' ophthalmopathy and Graves' hyperthyroidism. As the template, RNA transcripts were used to amplify TCR beta CDR3 regions. Scientists carried out first-round RT-PCR using HTBI primers and then a second-round multiplex PCR. Using its own MiXCR run on the multiplex PCR reads, TCRdb lists one record per CDR3 protein. The data contain 400,000 or so distinct CDR3 sequences, just over 15% of them seen just once; the ten biggest clones take up approximately 7%. The sequencing sample was made of peripheral blood. Receptors were obtained from a woman between 18 and 29 years old with stable Graves' hyperthyroidism.

V gene TRBV6-1 combines with J gene TRBJ1-6; the D is unclear. With 6 bases removed from V and 6 bases from J, the gap between germline ends came to 9 bases. Germline V gene lookup returns CDR1 MNHNS and CDR2 SASEGT. The CDR3 totals 13 residues. DNA of the CDR3: TGTGCCAGCAGCCTTGGGATTAATTCACCCCTCCACTTT. Amino acids: CASSLGINSPLHF.

Ten or more counts support this clonotype. This may stem from a read error, because a much larger clone lies one nucleotide away. The rearrangement uses TRBV19 and TRBJ2-5; 9 bases fit TRBD2. The length of the CDR3 is 14 residues. Germline CDR1 and CDR2: LNHDA and SQIVND (reference sequence). CDR3 in amino acids: CAGSEGGGAKTQYF. As DNA, the CDR3 is TGTGCCGGTAGTGAGGGCGGGGGGGCAAAGACCCAGTACTTC.

This clonotype occurred many times. J is TRBJ1-2 and V is TRBV6-1; D possibly corresponds to TRBD1 (5 bases). Per germline, CDR1 MNHNS and CDR2 SASEGT. This CDR3 has 12 amino acids. With 5 bases removed from V and 8 bases from J, the gap between germline ends came to 12 bases. CDR3 sequence reads: CASSPQGGGYTF. The CDR3 region has the DNA TGTGCCAGCAGTCCGCAGGGAGGGGGCTACACCTTC.

This chain uses TRBV6-1 with TRBJ1-1; D remains unclear. CDR3 length: 13 residues. V lost 6 bases and J lost 1, with 9 bases in between. CDR1 and CDR2 from the germline V gene are MNHNS and SASEGT. CDR3 loop: CASRRLSNTEAFF. Written as DNA, the CDR3 is TGTGCCAGCAGACGACTCTCGAACACTGAAGCTTTCTTT.

This clonotype came up many times. The rearrangement joins TRBV2 to TRBJ2-2, with a possible D match to TRBD1 (6 bases). V lost 4 bases and J lost 4, with 16 bases in between. CDR1 is SNHLY and CDR2 is FYNNEI in the germline V gene. The CDR3 spans 16 residues. The CDR3 here is CASSVILTGTTGELFF. The CDR3, as DNA: TGTGCCAGCAGTGTAATACTTACAGGGACCACCGGGGAGCTGTTTTTT. Full variable domain (missing parts from reference TRBV2 and TRBJ2-2): EPEVTQTPSHQVTQMGQEVILRCVPISNHLYFYWYRQILGQKVEFLVSFYNNEISEKSEIFDDQFSVERPDGSNFTLKIRSTKLEDSAMYFCASSVILTGTTGELFFGEGSRLTVL.

The rearrangement joins TRBV10-3 to TRBJ1-3; TRBD1 aligns across 7 bases. Germline V CDR1 and CDR2: ENHRY, SYGVKD. The CDR3 is 16 residues long. J gave up 1 base and V 10 bases, and 13 bases lay outside the gene matches. CDR3 region: CATMTGTVPSGNTIYF. The CDR3 DNA sequence: TGTGCCACAATGACCGGGACAGTTCCTTCTGGAAACACCATATATTTT.

This chain connects TRBV20-1 to TRBJ2-2, with D perhaps matching TRBD2 (7 bases). This CDR3 is built from 17 residues. V lost 7 bases to trimming and J lost 5 bases, with 26 bases between them. Germline lookup yields CDR1 DFQATT and CDR2 SNEGSKA (reference sequence). CDR3 nucleotides: TGCAGTGTCTCCCGACAAAGGGGAGGGGGGTTGACCGGGGAGCTGTTTTTT. Protein product: CSVSRQRGGGLTGELFF.

There are many counts of this clonotype. The J gene is TRBJ2-7, the V gene TRBV7-2; TRBD1 agrees at 10 bases. CDR3 length: 15 residues. V dropped 3 bases and J dropped 5; count of bases not matched to a gene: 7. Germline CDR1 and CDR2: SGHTA and FQGNSA. CDR3 sequence reads: CASSLSGQGVHEQYF. The CDR3 nucleotides read TGTGCCAGCAGCTTGAGTGGACAGGGGGTCCACGAGCAGTACTTC.

The chain joins TRBV20-1 to TRBJ2-5, with D possibly matching TRBD1 (6 bases). Trimming removed 1 base at V and 1 base at J, with 10 bases between. CDR3 length: 14 amino acids. CDR1 and CDR2 from the germline V gene are DFQATT and SNEGSKA (reference sequence). The CDR3 DNA reads as TGCAGTGCTAGAGTGGGGACACTCCAAGAGACCCAGTACTTC. Protein: CSARVGTLQETQYF.

This clonotype was detected ten times or more. The genes are TRBV20-1 and TRBJ1-2, with 10 bases fitting TRBD1. The CDR3 extends over 13 amino acids. CDR1 and CDR2 from the germline V gene are DFQATT and SNEGSKA (reference sequence). V was clipped by 6 bases and J by 4 bases; unmatched bases: 5. CDR3 DNA sequence: TGCAGTGCGCTGACAGGGGGCATCTATGGCTACACCTTC. It yields the protein CSALTGGIYGYTF.

This clonotype was recorded at least ten times. The chain is built from TRBV7-9 and TRBJ1-2, with 7 bases aligning to TRBD1. After removal of 4 bases from V and 4 bases from J, the junction contained 6 bases not matched to a gene. CDR1 SEHNR and CDR2 FQNEAQ come from the germline V gene (reference sequence). This CDR3 is built from 14 residues. The CDR3 nucleotides read TGTGCCAGCAGCTCCCGGGACAGCTCCTATGGCTACACCTTC. Translated, it gives CASSSRDSSYGYTF.

This clonotype was counted at least ten times. J is TRBJ1-6 and V is TRBV7-3; a weak D match, TRBD1 (6 bases). Deletions cut 5 bases from V and 8 bases from J, with 10 bases between. This CDR3 has 13 amino acids. The germline V gene has CDR1 SGHTA and CDR2 FQGTGA. This CDR3 reads CASSMDRDSPLHF. DNA of the CDR3: TGTGCCAGCAGCATGGACAGAGATTCACCCCTCCACTTT.

This clonotype came up many times. The J gene is TRBJ2-7, the V gene TRBV2, with a possible D match to TRBD1 (8 bases). With 10 bases removed from V and 2 bases from J, the gap between germline ends came to 18 bases. The CDR3 runs to 14 residues. Germline CDR1 is SNHLY and CDR2 is FYNNEI. The CDR3 coding sequence is TGTGCCATGCAATCCACAGGGGGGGCCTACGAGCAGTACTTC. Translated: CAMQSTGGAYEQYF. The whole variable domain, remainder taken from reference TRBV2 and TRBJ2-7, is EPEVTQTPSHQVTQMGQEVILRCVPISNHLYFYWYRQILGQKVEFLVSFYNNEISEKSEIFDDQFSVERPDGSNFTLKIRSTKLEDSAMYFCAMQSTGGAYEQYFGPGTRLTVT.

This clonotype has a count of ten or more. The chain has TRBV24-1 and TRBJ1-1, with TRBD1 matching over 8 bases. The V segment lost 9 bases and the J segment 1 base; nucleotides outside the gene matches: 3. Per the germline V gene, CDR1 is KGHDR and CDR2 is SFDVKD. The CDR3 has 13 amino acids. The CDR3 region has the DNA TGTGCCACCCCCGGGACAGGGAACACTGAAGCTTTCTTT. Protein product: CATPGTGNTEAFF.

The rearrangement links TRBV20-1 to TRBJ2-7; no clear D. From germline, CDR1 is DFQATT and CDR2 SNEGSKA (reference sequence). The CDR3 consists of 11 residues. The V end was cut by 3 bases, the J end by 7 bases, with 10 bases between. CDR3 sequence (DNA): TGCAGTGCTAGTGACCACGAAGAGCAGTACTTC. It specifies CSASDHEEQYF.

This clonotype was recorded a few times. The CDR3 loop is CASSPDRGGGYSNQPQHF. CDR3 nucleotide sequence: TGCGCCAGCAGCCCAGACAGGGGCGGTGGGTATAGCAATCAGCCCCAGCATTTT. This chain joins TRBV4-1 and TRBJ1-5; 8 positions match TRBD1. J was trimmed by 0 bases and V by 4 bases; bases with no gene match: 11. This CDR3 has 18 residues. Per germline, CDR1 MGHRA and CDR2 YSYEKL.

V and J are TRBV20-1 and TRBJ1-6; 10 bases align to TRBD1. Germline V gives CDR1 DFQATT, CDR2 SNEGSKA (reference sequence). V lost 1 base to trimming and J lost 9 bases; unmatched junction nucleotides: 9. This CDR3 contains 16 residues. This CDR3 reads CSARGQGATTSSPLHF. The CDR3 DNA reads as TGCAGTGCTAGAGGACAGGGGGCCACTACTAGTTCACCCCTCCACTTT.

This clonotype was recorded at least ten times. This chain joins TRBV6-1 and TRBJ2-7; D not resolved. CDR1 and CDR2 (germline): MNHNS, SASEGT. V was clipped by 2 bases and J by 1 base, with 9 bases between them. The CDR3 consists of 14 residues. The CDR3: CASSEWPISYEQYF. CDR3 nucleotides: TGTGCCAGCAGTGAATGGCCGATATCCTACGAGCAGTACTTC.

As to this clonotype: This could be a read error, since a much larger clone is one nucleotide away. The chain uses TRBV19 and TRBJ1-2, with 7 bases that match TRBD1. V gave up 1 base and J gave up 6 bases; unmatched junction bases: 14. The germline V gene has CDR1 LNHDA and CDR2 SQIVND (reference sequence). The CDR3 runs to 17 residues. This CDR3 is CASSIGIRQGERDGYTF. The DNA for the CDR3 is TGTGCCAGTAGTATAGGAATCAGACAGGGAGAGAGGGATGGCTACACCTTC.

This clonotype was seen at least ten times. The rearrangement uses TRBV12-3 or TRBV12-4 and TRBJ1-3; 7 nucleotides agree with TRBD1. After removal of 4 bases from V and 4 bases from J, the junction contained 13 bases not matched to a gene. The CDR3 sequence is 17 residues long. The CDR3 here is CASSSRLTGWSGNTIYF. The CDR3 DNA sequence: TGTGCCAGCAGTTCCCGACTGACAGGGTGGTCGGGAAACACCATATATTTT.

This clonotype was detected ten times or more. The chain recombines TRBV5-1 with TRBJ2-7, with unresolved D. Germline-derived CDR1 and CDR2 are SGHRS and YFSETQ. Trimming cost V 1 base and J 0 bases, with 11 bases left between them. The CDR3 has 15 amino acids. Written as DNA, the CDR3 is TGCGCCAGCAGCTTGTCGGCAGATAGCTCCTACGAGCAGTACTTC. Amino acids: CASSLSADSSYEQYF.